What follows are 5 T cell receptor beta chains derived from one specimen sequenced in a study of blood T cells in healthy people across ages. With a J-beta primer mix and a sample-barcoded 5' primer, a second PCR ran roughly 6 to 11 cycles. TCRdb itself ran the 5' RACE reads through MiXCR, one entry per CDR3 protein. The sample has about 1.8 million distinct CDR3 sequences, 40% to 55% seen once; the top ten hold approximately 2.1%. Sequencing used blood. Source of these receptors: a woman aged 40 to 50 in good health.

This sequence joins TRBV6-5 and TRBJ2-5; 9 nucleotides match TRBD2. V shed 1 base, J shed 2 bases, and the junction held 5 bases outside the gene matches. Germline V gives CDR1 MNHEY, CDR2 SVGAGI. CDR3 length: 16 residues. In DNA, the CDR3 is TGTGCCAGCAGTTACTTCCGAGCGGGGGGACAAGAGACCCAGTACTTC. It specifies CASSYFRAGGQETQYF.

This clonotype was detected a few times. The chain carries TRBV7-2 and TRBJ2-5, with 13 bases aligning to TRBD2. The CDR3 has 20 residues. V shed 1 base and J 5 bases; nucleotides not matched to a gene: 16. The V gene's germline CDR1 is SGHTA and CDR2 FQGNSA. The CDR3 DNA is TGTGCCAGCAGCTTAGTCACGACTAGCGGGGGGCAAAAAACCACGGAGACCCAGTACTTC. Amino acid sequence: CASSLVTTSGGQKTTETQYF. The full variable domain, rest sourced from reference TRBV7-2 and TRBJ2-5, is GAGVSQSPSNKVTEKGKDVELRCDPISGHTALYWYRQSLGQGLEFLIYFQGNSAPDKSGLPSDRFSAERTGGSVSTLTIQRTQQEDSAVYLCASSLVTTSGGQKTTETQYFGPGTRLLVL.

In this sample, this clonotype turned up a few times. DNA for the CDR3: TGCAGCGTTGCAGGGGCTAATCAGCCCCAGCATTTT. Translating it yields CSVAGANQPQHF. The chain joins TRBV29-1 to TRBJ1-5; possible D gene TRBD1, 6 bases. This CDR3 has 12 residues. V lost 4 bases and J 4 bases, leaving 8 bases between the germline ends. From germline, CDR1 is SQVTM and CDR2 ANQGSEA.

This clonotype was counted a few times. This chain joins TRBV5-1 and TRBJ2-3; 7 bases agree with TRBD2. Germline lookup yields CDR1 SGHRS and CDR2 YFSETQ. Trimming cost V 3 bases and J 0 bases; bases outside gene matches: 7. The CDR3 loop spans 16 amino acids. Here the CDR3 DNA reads TGCGCCAGCAGCTGGGCGGGGGTCCATAGCACAGATACGCAGTATTTT. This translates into CASSWAGVHSTDTQYF. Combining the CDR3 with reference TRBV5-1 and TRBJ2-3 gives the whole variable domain KAGVTQTPRYLIKTRGQQVTLSCSPISGHRSVSWYQQTPGQGLQFLFEYFSETQRNKGNFPGRFSGRQFSNSRSEMNVSTLELGDSALYLCASSWAGVHSTDTQYFGPGTRLTVL.

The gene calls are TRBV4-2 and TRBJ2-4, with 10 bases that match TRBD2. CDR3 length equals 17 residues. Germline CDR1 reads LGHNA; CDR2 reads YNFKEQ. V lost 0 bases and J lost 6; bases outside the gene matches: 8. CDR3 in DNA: TGTGCCAGCAGCCAAGATCAGGCTAGCGGGGGAGCAAACATTCAGTACTTC. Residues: CASSQDQASGGANIQYF.